The source of this T cell receptor beta chain is a study of response to subunit inactivated influenza vaccine. Study results and limitations: The authors proposed limited new T cell recruitment per seasonal influenza vaccination.

TCRdb re-analysed the RT-PCR reads in MiXCR, keeping a single row per CDR3 protein. The sample lists some 800,000 distinct CDR3 sequences, 21% occurring once. Turning to this clonotype: What it binds is unknown.

CDR3 length: 13 amino acids. Germline CDR1 and CDR2: MNHNS and SASEGT. Trimming pared 11 bases from V and 11 bases from J, leaving 22 bases between. The input for sequencing was PBMCs from blood, taken approximately 5 days after vaccination. The chain joins TRBV6-1 to TRBJ2-1; TRBD1 might be the D (6 bases). The TCR was taken from a man aged 50 or older who received an inactivated influenza vaccine. CDR3 sequence: CASRTDLVSQQFF. The CDR3 DNA reads TGTGCCTCGAGGACAGACCTAGTTAGCCAGCAGTTCTTC.